The 3 T cell receptor beta chains listed next were all sequenced from one sample in a study of spatial heterogeneity in lung cancer. Sample time point: sample taken at primary tumor resection. Unsorted whole RNA samples from tumor, nontumor lung or frozen PBMC were sequenced. One entry per CDR3 protein, called by TCRdb with MiXCR from the 5' RACE reads. The sample carries 700 to 800 distinct CDR3 sequences, approximately 19% recorded once. The specimen comprised PBMCs, sampled at surgery. The receptors shown here come from a male donor with early-stage non-small cell lung cancer.

The table lists this clonotype with a few counts. Little can be read into the size of this beta chain, an off-target read in a library designed for alpha chains. This chain joins TRBV27 and TRBJ2-7, with D possibly called TRBD1 or TRBD2 (6 bases each). The germline gives CDR1 MNHEY, CDR2 SMNVEV (reference sequence). This CDR3 has 15 residues. Trimming removed 4 bases from V and 6 bases from J, with 19 bases in between. As DNA, the CDR3 is TGTGCCAGCAGTTCGCCTTCTGAGGGGGGTAGCGAGCAGTACTTC. Translation gives CASSSPSEGGSEQYF.

By share, this clonotype ranks as large. A library prepared for alpha chains yielded this beta chain as an off-target read; its size is of little meaning. The gene calls are TRBV6-5 and TRBJ2-3, with 10 positions matching TRBD1. The germline CDR1 and CDR2 sequences are MNHEY and SVGAGI. The CDR3 runs to 16 residues. The trim removed 6 bases at V and 1 base at J, leaving 7 bases unmatched. CDR3 region: CASRHDRGLGTDTQYF. For the CDR3, the DNA is TGTGCCAGCAGGCATGACAGGGGGCTCGGCACAGATACGCAGTATTTT.

Relative to its sample, this clonotype is medium-sized. The library was built for alpha chains, so this beta chain is an off-target read and its size means little. V and J are TRBV7-3 and TRBJ2-3, with D maybe TRBD2 (5 bases). The CDR3 runs 14 residues. The V end was cut by 2 bases, the J end by 1 base, with 7 bases between. The germline CDR1 and CDR2 sequences are SGHTA and FQGTGA. The CDR3 is CASSLLAGTDTQYF. DNA of the CDR3: TGTGCCAGCAGCTTACTAGCTGGCACAGATACGCAGTATTTT. Full variable domain (outside the CDR3, taken from reference TRBV7-3 and TRBJ2-3): GAGVSQTPSNKVTEKGKYVELRCDPISGHTALYWYRQSLGQGPEFLIYFQGTGAADDSGLPNDRFFAVRPEGSVSTLKIQRTERGDSAVYLCASSLLAGTDTQYFGPGTRLTVL.